This TCR beta chain stems from a study of Ad26.COV2.S vaccination and SARS-CoV-2 variants. Study context: Of the COV1001 trial arms, the Ad26.COV2.S arm included the donor. Dosing was one shot or two shots 56 days apart.

The CDR3 consists of 13 residues. Trimming shortened V by 5 bases and J by 4 bases, and 9 bases separated the two germline ends. Per the germline V gene, CDR1 is SEHNR and CDR2 is FQNEAQ (reference sequence). The treatment was: around 19 received Ad26.COV2.S at low or high dose, single or two shots; a few received placebo; per-sample allocation not given. On day 63 after the first injection, vaccine and placebo recipients gave samples. This clone was found a few times. Sequencing was performed with immunoSEQ multiplex PCR; in TCRdb, only in-frame clones are kept and a portion is missing. The sample records about 680,000 clones, roughly 90% being singletons.

Sequencing was performed on peripheral blood, taken in a trial of Ad26.COV2.S vaccine versus placebo. The origin of this receptor is a person between 18 and 65 years old who received the Ad26.COV2.S COVID-19 vaccine or a placebo. The chain joins TRBV7-9 to TRBJ1-5; TRBD1 might be the D (6 bases). CDR3 sequence reads: CASSTTGNQPQHF. The CDR3 DNA follows: TGTGCCAGCAGCACAACAGGGAATCAGCCCCAGCATTTT.